This is a list of T cell receptor beta chains from one sample in a study of blood T cell repertoires in COVID-19. Sequencing was performed with immunoSEQ multiplex PCR; in TCRdb, only in-frame clones are kept and a portion is missing. The sample includes about 150,000 clones, about 80% of them seen just once. What was sequenced was PBMCs or T cells enriched from blood (not recorded which). These receptors originate from a woman aged 65 to 85 in a cohort exposed to, infected with or recovered from COVID-19 (not recorded which). The CDR3 runs from the conserved cysteine through the conserved F or W. Each record gives: D gene, V gene, J gene, clone size, CDR3 protein, CDR3 DNA. D genes are given only for firm matches. The listing skips clone size in some rows; elsewhere it reads once, few, many or a size class.

.,TRBV11-2,TRBJ2-3,.,CASSPGFAGIPYF,TGTGCCAGCAGCCCAGGGTTCGCGGGAATTCCGTATTTT
TRBD1,TRBV27,TRBJ1-2,.,CASSWAGTGNYGYTF,TGTGCCAGCAGTTGGGCCGGGACAGGGAACTATGGCTACACCTTC
.,TRBV7-9,TRBJ2-7,.,CASSLRTGVWYEQYF,TGTGCCAGCAGCTTAAGAACTGGAGTATGGTACGAGCAGTACTTC
TRBD1,TRBV4-3,TRBJ2-5,.,CASSQEGQKQETQYF,TGCGCCAGCAGCCAAGAGGGACAGAAGCAAGAGACCCAGTACTTC
.,TRBV9,TRBJ1-4,.,CASSVGGGGPSNEKLFF,TGTGCCAGCAGCGTAGGAGGCGGGGGCCCTTCTAATGAAAAACTGTTTTTT
.,TRBV10-3,TRBJ2-5,.,CAISESSGGTETQYF,TGTGCCATCAGTGAGTCGAGTGGGGGCACGGAGACCCAGTACTTC
.,TRBV12-3/TRBV12-4,TRBJ1-2,.,CASSIDTYGYTF,TGTGCCAGCAGTATAGACACGTATGGCTACACCTTC
.,TRBV10-1,TRBJ2-3,.,CASSDGSAADTQYF,TGCGCCAGCAGTGACGGGAGTGCCGCAGATACGCAGTATTTT
.,TRBV12-3/TRBV12-4,TRBJ2-2,.,CASSFLRTGELFF,TGTGCCAGCAGTTTTTTAAGGACAGGGGAGCTGTTTTTT
.,TRBV5-1,TRBJ2-5,.,CASSSQGGETQYF,TGCGCCAGCAGCTCACAGGGGGGGGAGACCCAGTACTTC
TRBD2,TRBV27,TRBJ2-7,.,CASSSRTSIRSYEQYF,TGTGCCAGCAGTTCCAGGACTAGTATCAGATCCTACGAGCAGTACTTC
.,TRBV11-2,TRBJ2-3,once,CASSLDLVEGKRGTQYF,TGTGCCAGCAGCTTAGATCTGGTGGAAGGTAAAAGGGGTACGCAGTATTTT
TRBD1,TRBV19,TRBJ1-1,.,CASTLFGGGGLTEAFF,TGTGCCAGTACCCTCTTTGGAGGGGGCGGGTTGACTGAAGCTTTCTTT
TRBD1,TRBV6-2/TRBV6-3,TRBJ1-4,.,CASSYRGRGEKLFF,TGTGCCAGCAGTTACAGGGGGCGAGGTGAAAAACTGTTTTTT
.,TRBV7-9,TRBJ1-1,.,CASSYRGQNTEAFF,TGTGCCAGCAGCTACCGGGGACAGAACACTGAAGCTTTCTTT
TRBD1,TRBV5-1,TRBJ2-2,.,CASSFGQGAGELFF,TGCGCCAGCAGCTTCGGACAGGGGGCCGGGGAGCTGTTTTTT
.,TRBV30,TRBJ2-7,few,CAWGGNTYEQYF,TGTGCCTGGGGCGGGAACACCTACGAGCAGTACTTC
.,TRBV5-5,TRBJ2-7,once,CASSFSALGYEQYF,TGTGCCAGCAGCTTTAGCGCCCTAGGGTACGAGCAGTACTTC
.,TRBV2,TRBJ1-1,few,CASSQTGYEAFF,TGTGCCAGCAGTCAGACAGGTTATGAAGCTTTCTTT
TRBD1,TRBV29-1,TRBJ2-5,.,CSAYRGPETQYF,TGCAGCGCCTACAGGGGGCCTGAGACCCAGTACTTC
.,TRBV6-5,TRBJ2-3,.,CTVSGSPLADTQYF,TGTACCGTTTCTGGGAGCCCTCTGGCAGATACGCAGTATTTT
.,TRBV20-1,TRBJ2-5,.,CSARFRDYEYF,TGCAGTGCTAGATTCAGGGATTACGAGTACTTC
TRBD1,TRBV11-2,TRBJ1-2,.,CASSRDRGQSYGYTF,TGTGCCAGCAGCCGCGACAGGGGGCAAAGCTATGGCTACACCTTC
.,TRBV11-2,TRBJ2-7,.,CASSLLGYEQYF,TGTGCCAGCAGCTTACTAGGCTACGAGCAGTACTTC
.,TRBV5-8,TRBJ2-1,.,CASFNTYYNEQFF,TGTGCCAGCTTCAACACATACTACAATGAGCAGTTCTTC
.,TRBV12-3/TRBV12-4,TRBJ1-1,.,CASSTTDEAFF,TGTGCCAGCAGTACCACAGATGAAGCTTTCTTT
.,TRBV27,TRBJ2-3,.,CASSIRSSTDTQYF,TGTGCCAGCAGTATTAGAAGTAGCACAGATACGCAGTATTTT
TRBD2,TRBV18,TRBJ2-1,.,CASSPRASGSSYNEQFF,TGTGCCAGCTCACCCCGGGCTAGCGGGAGTTCCTACAATGAGCAGTTCTTC
TRBD2,TRBV7-2,TRBJ2-1,.,CASSSRAGDNEQFF,TGTGCCAGCAGCTCAAGGGCGGGGGACAATGAGCAGTTCTTC
.,TRBV12-5,TRBJ1-2,.,CASGLSFSGGYTF,TGTGCTAGTGGTTTGTCGTTCTCAGGGGGCTACACCTTC
.,TRBV9,TRBJ1-2,once,CASSVDGRGASGYTF,TGTGCCAGCAGCGTAGACGGCAGGGGCGCTAGTGGCTACACCTTC
.,TRBV12-3/TRBV12-4,TRBJ1-2,.,CASSSAAYYGYTF,TGTGCCAGCAGCTCGGCGGCCTACTATGGCTACACCTTC
TRBD1,TRBV10-3,TRBJ2-3,.,CAISPGTGEDTQYF,TGTGCCATCAGTCCCGGGACAGGGGAAGATACGCAGTATTTT
TRBD1,TRBV13,TRBJ2-2,many,CASSLGGTGAPELFF,TGTGCCAGCAGCTTAGGGGGGACAGGGGCCCCCGAGCTGTTTTTT
TRBD1,TRBV6-5,TRBJ2-2,.,CATKGQGDTGELFF,TGTGCCACCAAAGGACAGGGAGACACCGGGGAGCTGTTTTTT
TRBD2,TRBV10-3,TRBJ2-7,once,CAISEGSAGGEYEQYF,TGTGCCATCAGTGAGGGGTCCGCGGGAGGGGAATACGAGCAGTACTTC
TRBD2,TRBV7-9,TRBJ2-2,.,CASSYDRTSFAGELFF,TGTGCCAGCAGCTACGATAGGACTAGCTTCGCCGGGGAGCTGTTTTTT
TRBD1,TRBV3-1/TRBV3-2,TRBJ1-3,.,CASSQGGTGSGNTIYF,TGTGCCAGCAGCCAAGGCGGGACAGGGTCTGGAAACACCATATATTTT
TRBD1,TRBV5-8,TRBJ1-1,.,CASSLAGTGGVTEAFF,TGTGCCAGCAGCTTGGCCGGGACAGGGGGCGTTACTGAAGCTTTCTTT
TRBD2,TRBV9,TRBJ2-1,.,CASSPVGGNEQFF,TGTGCCAGCAGCCCCGTCGGGGGGAATGAGCAGTTCTTC
TRBD1,TRBV6-2/TRBV6-3,TRBJ1-6,.,CASSSLGQGVDSPLHF,TGTGCCAGCAGTTCCCTCGGACAGGGGGTTGATTCACCCCTCCACTTT
.,TRBV10-2,TRBJ2-7,.,CASRDSNYEQYF,TGCGCCAGCAGGGACTCTAACTACGAGCAGTACTTC
TRBD2,TRBV5-4,TRBJ2-3,.,CASSSGLAGADTQYF,TGTGCCAGCAGCTCGGGACTAGCGGGAGCAGATACGCAGTATTTT
TRBD2,TRBV28,TRBJ2-5,.,CASISGGSQETQYF,TGTGCCAGCATATCCGGGGGGTCACAAGAGACCCAGTACTTC
TRBD1,TRBV3-1/TRBV3-2,TRBJ1-1,.,CASSPGQGTYTEAFF,TGTGCCAGCAGCCCCGGACAGGGGACGTACACTGAAGCTTTCTTT
.,TRBV28,TRBJ2-1,.,CASAGGTDSYEQFF,TGTGCCAGTGCCGGCGGGACCGACTCTTATGAGCAGTTCTTC
TRBD2,TRBV28,TRBJ2-3,.,CASLAGGPGDTQYF,TGTGCCAGCTTAGCGGGAGGGCCTGGTGATACGCAGTATTTT
.,TRBV14,TRBJ2-1,.,CASSLAGTTYNEQFF,TGTGCCAGCAGCCTAGCCGGGACAACCTACAATGAGCAGTTCTTC
.,TRBV9,TRBJ1-6,few,CASSVAPSYNSPLHF,TGTGCCAGCAGCGTAGCTCCCAGTTATAATTCACCCCTCCACTTT
.,TRBV7-9,TRBJ2-1,.,CASSFQGWHEQFF,TGTGCCAGCAGCTTCCAGGGATGGCATGAGCAGTTCTTC
.,TRBV7-9,TRBJ1-4,.,CASSPRGEKLFF,TGTGCCAGCAGCCCTCGGGGGGAAAAACTGTTTTTT
.,TRBV11-2,TRBJ2-1,.,CASSFRGSYNEQFF,TGTGCCAGCAGCTTTAGGGGCTCCTACAATGAGCAGTTCTTC
.,TRBV28,TRBJ1-2,few,CASSPHRDPWGYTF,TGTGCCAGCAGTCCACACAGGGACCCCTGGGGCTACACCTTC
TRBD2,TRBV7-3,TRBJ2-1,.,CASSLGEAGGPYNEQFF,TGTGCCAGCAGCTTAGGGGAGGCGGGAGGACCCTACAATGAGCAGTTCTTC
.,TRBV7-2,TRBJ2-2,.,CASSPMGTYTGELFF,TGTGCCAGCAGCCCAATGGGCACATACACCGGGGAGCTGTTTTTT
.,TRBV30,TRBJ2-7,.,CAWSLTPMDNSYEQYF,TGTGCCTGGAGTCTAACACCCATGGACAACTCCTACGAGCAGTACTTC
.,TRBV6-5,TRBJ2-7,.,CASSYSGAAKTYEQYF,TGTGCCAGCAGTTACTCGGGGGCCGCGAAGACCTACGAGCAGTACTTC